This T cell receptor beta chain was captured in a study of blood T cell repertoires in COVID-19. The wider study: Sites across the United States, Italy and Spain contributed samples from acute and convalescent COVID-19. The analysed material was cDNA or gDNA that came from T cells, B-cell-depleted T cells, or PBMCs.

This CDR3 is built from 14 residues. V lost 5 bases to trimming and J lost 4 bases; unmatched junction nucleotides: 7. Looked up from germline, CDR1 is SGHTA and CDR2 is FQGNSA. In the authors' methods: It was from reference gene primer amplification that nucleated cell counts were estimated. This table comes from immunoSEQ multiplex PCR, and its TCRdb copy is limited to in-frame clones, with some not included. V and J calls plus clone size are reproduced from that table; the DNA served to infer D and trimming. The profile covers about 280,000 clones, with approximately 90% appearing a single time and about 4.2% taken by the ten largest.

The specimen sequenced was peripheral blood. The sequence came from a man aged 35-49 years with acute or convalescent COVID-19. The rearrangement links TRBV7-2 to TRBJ1-2; 7 bases line up with TRBD1. The CDR3, as DNA: TGTGCCAGCAGCGCCGACAGGGCCCCCTATGGCTACACCTTC. Translated, it gives CASSADRAPYGYTF. Variable domain in full (rest from reference TRBV7-2 and TRBJ1-2): GAGVSQSPSNKVTEKGKDVELRCDPISGHTALYWYRQSLGQGLEFLIYFQGNSAPDKSGLPSDRFSAERTGGSVSTLTIQRTQQEDSAVYLCASSADRAPYGYTFGSGTRLTVV.